Presented here are 24 T cell receptor beta chains from one specimen sequenced in a study of regulatory T cells in long-lasting Graves disease. According to the study, TCR beta libraries were built with iRepertoire HTBI primers and CDR3-region Arm-PCR. TCRdb analysed the multiplex PCR reads with MiXCR anew, one entry per CDR3 protein. The sample has 350,000 to 550,000 distinct CDR3 sequences, approximately 15% seen once; the top ten hold around a sixth. Time point indicated: newly diagnosed GD, antithyroid drugs for less than 3 months. Scientists built the TCR library using RNA that was extracted from PBMCs. These same records also appear under a second study, on T cells in Graves' hyperthyroidism and ophthalmopathy.

The source was peripheral blood mononuclear cells (PBMCs), collected at new diagnosis, from a patient treated with antithyroid drugs. The receptors shown here come from a woman aged 50 to 60 with Graves disease.

This clonotype has at least ten counts. The rearrangement joins TRBV7-9 to TRBJ2-7; 10 nucleotides match TRBD1. The CDR3 extends over 16 amino acids. Germline lookup yields CDR1 SEHNR and CDR2 FQNEAQ (reference sequence). V gave up 0 bases and J gave up 2 bases; unmatched junction bases: 4. In nucleotides, the CDR3 is TGTGCCAGCAGCTTAGCGGGACAGGGGCCAACCTACGAGCAGTACTTC. This encodes CASSLAGQGPTYEQYF.

J is TRBJ1-1 and V is TRBV18; D is perhaps TRBD1 (6 bases). The CDR3 has 15 amino acids. V was pared by 6 bases and J by 2 bases, with 16 bases between. In germline, CDR1 is KGHSH, CDR2 LQKENI. In DNA form, the CDR3 reads TGTGCCAGCTCCCCAGGGAGACAGGAAAACACTGAAGCTTTCTTT. Protein sequence: CASSPGRQENTEAFF.

This clonotype was seen a few times. This sequence joins TRBV10-3 and TRBJ1-4, with D tentatively TRBD1 (6 bases). Germline lookup yields CDR1 ENHRY and CDR2 SYGVKD. This CDR3 contains 16 residues. Trimming removed 0 bases from V and 5 bases from J, with 13 bases in between. This CDR3 reads CAISESKGQINEKLFF. CDR3 coding DNA: TGTGCCATCAGTGAGTCGAAAGGACAGATAAATGAAAAACTGTTTTTT.

This clonotype occurred a few times. The chain couples TRBV9 to TRBJ2-1; possibly TRBD2 for D (6 bases). In germline, CDR1 is SGDLS, CDR2 YYNGEE. Trimming took off 4 bases at V and 1 base at J, with 15 bases between the two ends. The CDR3 consists of 16 residues. The CDR3 sequence: CASSPSRGSSYNEQFF. CDR3 DNA: TGTGCCAGCAGCCCCTCTCGGGGGAGTTCCTACAATGAGCAGTTCTTC.

A note on this clonotype: The junction differs from germline at one of its ends, possibly a read error. The chain links TRBV5-1 to TRBJ1-6, with a possible D match to TRBD1 (6 bases). Germline CDR1 and CDR2: SGHRS and YFSETQ. The CDR3 is made up of 17 amino acids. CDR3 coding DNA: TGTGCCAGCAGCTCCTGGACAGAAAGCTCCTATAATTCACCCCTCCACTTT. As protein: CASSSWTESSYNSPLHF. The full variable domain, rest sourced from reference TRBV5-1 and TRBJ1-6, is KAGVTQTPRYLIKTRGQQVTLSCSPISGHRSVSWYQQTPGQGLQFLFEYFSETQRNKGNFPGRFSGRQFSNSRSEMNVSTLELGDSALYLCASSSWTESSYNSPLHFGNGTRLTVT.

CDR3 nucleotide sequence: TGCGCCAGCAGCTTCACCCTCGGTAAGGACTACGAGCAGTACTTC. The encoded protein is CASSFTLGKDYEQYF. This chain joins TRBV5-1 and TRBJ2-7; D gene uncertain. Trimming took 2 bases from V and 3 from J, leaving 15 bases between them. The CDR3 runs to 15 residues. Germline lookup yields CDR1 SGHRS and CDR2 YFSETQ.

With regard to this clonotype: This may arise from a read error, as a much more abundant clone is one base away. The CDR3 region is CASSKTGLGNAIYF. CDR3 in DNA: TGTGCCAGCAGTAAAACGGGACTTGGAAACGCCATATATTTT. V usage is TRBV6-2 or TRBV6-3 and J usage is TRBJ1-3, with D tentatively TRBD1 (5 bases). The CDR3 is 14 amino acids. Germline V gives CDR1 MNHEY, CDR2 SVGEGT.

V gene TRBV10-3 combines with J gene TRBJ2-2; D may match TRBD1 or TRBD2 (5 bases each). Per germline, CDR1 ENHRY and CDR2 SYGVKD. This CDR3 is 16 amino acids long. Trimming removed 1 base from V and 0 bases from J, with 9 bases in between. CDR3 DNA: TGTGCCATCAGTGAGTTAGGGACGGCGAACACCGGGGAGCTGTTTTTT. It translates to CAISELGTANTGELFF.

This clonotype was counted at least ten times. The V gene is TRBV10-1, the J gene TRBJ1-1; maybe TRBD1 (6 bases). V was trimmed by 5 bases and J by 3 bases, leaving 10 bases between them. The germline CDR1 and CDR2 sequences are WNHNN and SYGVQD (reference sequence). CDR3 length: 13 amino acids. The CDR3 nucleotides read TGCGCCAGCAGTCCCGGGACATACACTGAAGCTTTCTTT. The encoded protein is CASSPGTYTEAFF.

This clonotype has ten or more counts. The chain uses TRBV27 and TRBJ2-5; D gene uncertain. This CDR3 region has 15 residues. CDR1 is MNHEY and CDR2 is SMNVEV in the germline V gene (reference sequence). V was shortened by 5 bases and J by 1 base, with 14 bases between the two germline ends. The CDR3 region is CASSTTPRAQETQYF. In DNA form, the CDR3 reads TGTGCCAGCAGTACGACCCCACGAGCCCAAGAGACCCAGTACTTC.

V usage is TRBV14 and J usage is TRBJ1-1; tentative D call: TRBD1 (6 bases). The CDR3 consists of 17 residues. From germline, CDR1 is SGHDN and CDR2 FVKESK. V was cut by 1 base and J by 6 bases, with 21 bases left in between. Here the CDR3 reads CASSQVTVRGLHAEAFF. Here the CDR3 DNA reads TGTGCCAGCAGCCAAGTCACAGTCAGGGGCTTACACGCTGAAGCTTTCTTT.

This clonotype was observed a handful of times. The chain links TRBV5-1 to TRBJ2-1, with 11 nucleotides matching TRBD2. There are 16 residues in the CDR3. Germline-derived CDR1 and CDR2 are SGHRS and YFSETQ. V gave up 0 bases and J gave up 4 bases; unmatched junction bases: 3. CDR3 region: CASSLEASGGYNEQFF. CDR3 coding DNA: TGCGCCAGCAGCTTGGAGGCTAGCGGGGGGTACAATGAGCAGTTCTTC.

This clonotype was counted many times. V is TRBV9 and J is TRBJ2-3, with 13 nucleotides matching TRBD2. Germline CDR1 SGDLS, CDR2 YYNGEE. J was trimmed by 2 bases and V by 4 bases; bases with no gene match: 4. CDR3 length equals 16 residues. This chain's CDR3 is CASSLLAGGHTDTQYF. In DNA form, the CDR3 reads TGTGCCAGCAGCTTACTAGCGGGAGGGCACACAGATACGCAGTATTTT.

The chain carries TRBV19 and TRBJ1-1, with unresolved D. Germline V gene data show CDR1 as LNHDA and CDR2 as SQIVND (reference sequence). The CDR3 consists of 14 residues. Deletions cut 5 bases from V and 5 bases from J, with 15 bases between. For the CDR3, the DNA is TGTGCCAGTAGTTCCCCGGCCGGGGTTACTGAAGCTTTCTTT. It encodes CASSSPAGVTEAFF.

This clonotype was counted at least ten times. The chain recombines TRBV7-8 with TRBJ2-3; no reliable D call. V lost 0 bases, J lost 6 bases, and 10 bases lay in between. Germline CDR1 is SGHVS and CDR2 is FQNEAQ. The CDR3 has 14 residues. CDR3 in DNA: TGTGCCAGCAGCTTAGCCCCCGACTCTGATACGCAGTATTTT. Amino acids: CASSLAPDSDTQYF.

The CDR3 spells CATSEDIAGDTQYF. For the CDR3, the DNA is TGTGCCACCAGTGAGGATATAGCGGGGGATACGCAGTATTTT. The chain is built from TRBV24-1 and TRBJ2-3; 8 nucleotides line up with TRBD2. The V and J ends lost 4 bases and 6 bases, in that order; junction bases with no gene match: 5. Germline CDR1 is KGHDR and CDR2 is SFDVKD. The CDR3 spans 14 residues.

The sample holds a few counts of this clonotype. The V call is TRBV5-1, the J call TRBJ1-1, with D unclear. The CDR3 totals 13 residues. The germline gives CDR1 SGHRS, CDR2 YFSETQ. V was pared by 0 bases and J by 3 bases, with 6 bases between. CDR3 DNA: TGCGCCAGCAGCTTGGAAGTACACACTGAAGCTTTCTTT. Translating it yields CASSLEVHTEAFF.

This clonotype was recorded many times. The chain links TRBV2 to TRBJ2-5; 10 positions match TRBD2. The V segment lost 3 bases and the J segment 4 bases; nucleotides outside the gene matches: 5. Germline loops: CDR1 SNHLY, CDR2 FYNNEI. This CDR3 has 15 amino acids. CDR3 nucleotide sequence: TGTGCCAGCAGTGAGCAGGGACTAGCGCCAGAGACCCAGTACTTC. Its translation: CASSEQGLAPETQYF.

The table lists this clonotype with many counts. This chain uses TRBV7-9 with TRBJ2-1; 7 nucleotides match TRBD2. CDR3 size: 16 residues. Germline loops: CDR1 SEHNR, CDR2 FQNEAQ (reference sequence). V lost 4 bases to trimming and J lost 2 bases; unmatched junction nucleotides: 8. CDR3 sequence (DNA): TGTGCCAGCAGCTACCGGGGCGGGAGAACCTACAATGAGCAGTTCTTC. Amino acid sequence: CASSYRGGRTYNEQFF.

This clonotype has a count of ten or more. The genes are TRBV18 and TRBJ2-5; no reliable D call. Germline CDR1 is KGHSH and CDR2 is LQKENI. The CDR3 spans 14 residues. The V end was cut by 0 bases, the J end by 4 bases, with 9 bases between. The CDR3 reads CASSPPGRVETQYF. The DNA for the CDR3 is TGTGCCAGCTCACCACCGGGCCGGGTAGAGACCCAGTACTTC.

A word on this clonotype: This may stem from a read error, because a much larger clone lies one nucleotide away. The chain combines TRBV5-6 with TRBJ1-2; 9 nucleotides line up with TRBD1. V lost 4 bases to trimming and J lost 4 bases; unmatched junction nucleotides: 8. Germline V gene data show CDR1 as SGHDT and CDR2 as YYEEEE. The CDR3 extends over 15 amino acids. The CDR3 DNA reads as TGTGCCAGCAGCGATGGGACAGGGAGAAGCTATGGCTACACCTTC. It translates to CASSDGTGRSYGYTF.

This clonotype has ten or more counts. V gene TRBV6-2 or TRBV6-3 combines with J gene TRBJ1-6; no clear D gene. Germline V CDR1 and CDR2: MNHEY, SVGEGT. The germline V and J ends were trimmed by 0 bases and 0 bases, with 12 bases remaining between them. The CDR3 sequence is 18 residues long. The CDR3 region has the DNA TGTGCCAGCAGTTACTCGAGGCAGCTGAGCTCCTATAATTCACCCCTCCACTTT. Protein product: CASSYSRQLSSYNSPLHF.

The chain couples TRBV3-1 to TRBJ2-1, with unresolved D. Germline assignment: CDR1 LGHDT and CDR2 YNNKEL (reference sequence). With 5 bases removed from V and 4 bases from J, the gap between germline ends came to 9 bases. This CDR3 contains 13 residues. The DNA for the CDR3 is TGTGCCAGCAGCACGGACGTATACAATGAGCAGTTCTTC. Encoded protein: CASSTDVYNEQFF.

This clonotype was counted many times. V is TRBV6-1 and J is TRBJ2-1, with 9 bases lining up with TRBD1. The trim removed 6 bases at V and 4 bases at J, leaving 13 bases unmatched. CDR3 length equals 17 residues. Germline loops: CDR1 MNHNS, CDR2 SASEGT. This chain's CDR3 is CASSNRDRVWGYNEQFF. In nucleotides, the CDR3 is TGTGCCAGCAGCAACCGGGACAGGGTTTGGGGTTACAATGAGCAGTTCTTC.